This TCR beta chain originates from a study of radiotherapy plus CTLA-4 blockade in lung cancer. Background on the study: Overall, around 18% of patients showed an objective response, while 25% to 35% attained disease control. Study-wide results and limits: An expansion of tumor-derived TCR clones occurred in blood after radiotherapy plus ipilimumab.

Those with chemo-refractory metastatic non-small-cell lung cancer were treated with focal radiation combined with CTLA-4 blockade using ipilimumab. Produced via immunoSEQ multiplex PCR; TCRdb's table is partial and in-frame only. The data contain 80,000 to 95,000 clones, roughly 80% of them singletons. The V end was cut by 2 bases, the J end by 0 bases, with 9 bases between. Germline V gene lookup returns CDR1 MNHEY and CDR2 SVGAGI. The CDR3 extends over 15 amino acids. Remarks on this clone: The antigen remains undetermined.

This sequence joins TRBV6-5 and TRBJ2-3, with D unresolved. The sequence was obtained from a human donor with non-small cell lung cancer that progressed on radiotherapy plus ipilimumab. The sequenced sample was peripheral blood, obtained from a patient treated with radiotherapy plus ipilimumab. CDR3 in amino acids: CASSYTRASTDTQYF. The DNA of the CDR3 is TGTGCCAGCAGTTACACAAGGGCAAGCACAGATACGCAGTATTTT.